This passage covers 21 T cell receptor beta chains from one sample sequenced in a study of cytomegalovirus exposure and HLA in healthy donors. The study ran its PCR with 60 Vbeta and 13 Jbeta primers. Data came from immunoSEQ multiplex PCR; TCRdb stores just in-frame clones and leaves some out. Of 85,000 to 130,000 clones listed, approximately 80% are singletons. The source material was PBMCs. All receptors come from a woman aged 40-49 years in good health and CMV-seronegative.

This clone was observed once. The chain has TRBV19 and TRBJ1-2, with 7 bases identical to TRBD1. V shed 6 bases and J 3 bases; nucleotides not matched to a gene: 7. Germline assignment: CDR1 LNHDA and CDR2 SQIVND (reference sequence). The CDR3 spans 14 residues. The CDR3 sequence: CASRAQGQDYGYTF. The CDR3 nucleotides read TGTGCCAGTAGGGCACAGGGGCAGGACTATGGCTACACCTTC.

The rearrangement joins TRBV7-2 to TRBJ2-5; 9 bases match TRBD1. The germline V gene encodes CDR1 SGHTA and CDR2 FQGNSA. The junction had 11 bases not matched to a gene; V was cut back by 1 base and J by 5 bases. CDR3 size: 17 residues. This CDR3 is CASSLVVGTGMLETQYF. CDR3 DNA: TGTGCCAGCAGCTTAGTTGTTGGGACAGGGATGCTGGAGACCCAGTACTTC.

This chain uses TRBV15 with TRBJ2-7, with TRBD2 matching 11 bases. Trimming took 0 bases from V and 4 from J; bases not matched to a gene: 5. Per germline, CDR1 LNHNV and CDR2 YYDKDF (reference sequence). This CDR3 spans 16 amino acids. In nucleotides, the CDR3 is TGTGCCACCAGCAGAGATCTAGCGGGAGGTTGGTACGAGCAGTACTTC. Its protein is CATSRDLAGGWYEQYF.

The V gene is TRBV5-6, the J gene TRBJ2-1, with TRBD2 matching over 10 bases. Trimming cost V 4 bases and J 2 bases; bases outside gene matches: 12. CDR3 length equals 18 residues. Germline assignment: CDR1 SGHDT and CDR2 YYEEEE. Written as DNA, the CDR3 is TGTGCCAGCAGCCCTGGCCTAATTAGCGGGAGGACCTACAATGAGCAGTTCTTC. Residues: CASSPGLISGRTYNEQFF.

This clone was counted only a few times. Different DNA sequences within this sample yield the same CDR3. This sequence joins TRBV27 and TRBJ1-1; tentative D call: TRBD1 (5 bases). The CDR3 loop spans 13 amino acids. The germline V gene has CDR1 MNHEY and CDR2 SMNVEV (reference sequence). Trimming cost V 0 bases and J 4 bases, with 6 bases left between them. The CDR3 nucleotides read TGTGCCAGCAGTTTATCGGGGGGCACTGAAGCTTTCTTT. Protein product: CASSLSGGTEAFF.

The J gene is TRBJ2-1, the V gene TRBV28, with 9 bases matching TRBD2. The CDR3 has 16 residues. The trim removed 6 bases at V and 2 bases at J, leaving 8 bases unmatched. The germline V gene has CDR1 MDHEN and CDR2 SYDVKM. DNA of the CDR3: TGTGCCAGCAGAGATAGCGGGGGTTTCACCTACAATGAGCAGTTCTTC. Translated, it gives CASRDSGGFTYNEQFF. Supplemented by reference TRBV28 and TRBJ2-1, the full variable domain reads DVKVTQSSRYLVKRTGEKVFLECVQDMDHENMFWYRQDPGLGLRLIYFSYDVKMKEKGDIPEGYSVSREKKERFSLILESASTNQTSMYLCASRDSGGFTYNEQFFGPGTRLTVL.

CDR3 region: CASSAGTGGRDEQYF. Here the CDR3 DNA reads TGTGCCAGCAGTGCTGGGACAGGGGGCAGGGACGAGCAGTACTTC. The chain employs TRBV6-6 and TRBJ2-7, with 12 nucleotides matching TRBD1. Looked up from germline, CDR1 is MNHNY and CDR2 is SVGAGI (reference sequence). J was trimmed by 5 bases and V by 5 bases; bases with no gene match: 7. The length of the CDR3 is 15 residues.

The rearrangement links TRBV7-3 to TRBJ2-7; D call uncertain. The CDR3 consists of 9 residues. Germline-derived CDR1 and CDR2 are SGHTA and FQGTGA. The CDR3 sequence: CEKLHEQYF. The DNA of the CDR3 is TGTGAGAAGCTCCACGAGCAGTACTTC.

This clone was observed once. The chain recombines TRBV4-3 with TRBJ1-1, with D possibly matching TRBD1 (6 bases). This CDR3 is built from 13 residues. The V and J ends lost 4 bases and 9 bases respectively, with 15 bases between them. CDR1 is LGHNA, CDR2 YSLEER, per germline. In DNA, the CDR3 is TGCGCCAGCAGCCGAACTGGACAGAACCAAGCTTTCTTT. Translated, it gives CASSRTGQNQAFF.

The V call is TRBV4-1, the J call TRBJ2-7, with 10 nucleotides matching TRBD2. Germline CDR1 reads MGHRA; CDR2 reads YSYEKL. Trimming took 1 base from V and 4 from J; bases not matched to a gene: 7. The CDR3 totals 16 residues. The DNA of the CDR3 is TGCGCCAGCAGCCAAGGTCCTAGCGGGAGTTCGTACGAGCAGTACTTC. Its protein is CASSQGPSGSSYEQYF.

The DNA of the CDR3 is TGTGCCAGCAGCAACGGGACAGGTTGGTTTTACATTCAGTACTTC. This sequence encodes CASSNGTGWFYIQYF. The chain employs TRBV21-1 and TRBJ2-4; the table calls TRBD1, which could not be checked here. TRBV21-1 is given as a pseudogene. The CDR3 runs 15 residues.

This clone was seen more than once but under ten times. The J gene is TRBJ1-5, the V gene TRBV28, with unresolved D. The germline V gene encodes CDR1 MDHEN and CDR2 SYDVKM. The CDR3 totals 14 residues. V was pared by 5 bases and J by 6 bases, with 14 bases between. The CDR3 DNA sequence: TGTGCCAGCAGTCCGCCCGGTGAGGGTCAGCCCCAGCATTTT. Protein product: CASSPPGEGQPQHF.

In nucleotides, the CDR3 is TGTGCCTCACCGCTTGACGGGTTAAACACCATATATTTT. Amino acids: CASPLDGLNTIYF. The chain combines TRBV30 with TRBJ1-3, with no clear D. V lost 7 bases and J lost 6, with 16 bases in between. This CDR3 contains 13 residues. Germline-derived CDR1 and CDR2 are GTSNPN and SVGIG (reference sequence). Variable domain in full (rest from reference TRBV30 and TRBJ1-3): SQTIHQWPATLVQPVGSPLSLECTVEGTSNPNLYWYRQAAGRGLQLLFYSVGIGQISSEVPQNLSASRPQDRQFILSSKKLLLSDSGFYLCASPLDGLNTIYFGEGSWLTVV.

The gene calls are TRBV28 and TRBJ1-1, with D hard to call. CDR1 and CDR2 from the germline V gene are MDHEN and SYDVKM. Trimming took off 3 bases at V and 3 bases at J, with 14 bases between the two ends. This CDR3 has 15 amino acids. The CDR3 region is CASSLGVGRYTEAFF. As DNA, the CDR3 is TGTGCCAGCAGTTTGGGAGTTGGGAGATACACTGAAGCTTTCTTT.

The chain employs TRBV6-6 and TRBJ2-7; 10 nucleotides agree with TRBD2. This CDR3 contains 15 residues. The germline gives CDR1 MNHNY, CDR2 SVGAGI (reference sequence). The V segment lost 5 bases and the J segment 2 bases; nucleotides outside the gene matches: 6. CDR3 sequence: CASSPGLAATYEQYF. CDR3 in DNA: TGTGCCAGCAGTCCCGGACTAGCGGCCACCTACGAGCAGTACTTC.

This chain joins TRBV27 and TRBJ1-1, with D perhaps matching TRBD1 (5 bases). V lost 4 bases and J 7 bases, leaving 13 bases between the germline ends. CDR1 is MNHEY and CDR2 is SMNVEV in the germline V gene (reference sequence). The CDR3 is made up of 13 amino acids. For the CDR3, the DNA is TGTGCCAGCAGTTCCCGACAGCCCAGTGAAGCTTTCTTT. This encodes CASSSRQPSEAFF.

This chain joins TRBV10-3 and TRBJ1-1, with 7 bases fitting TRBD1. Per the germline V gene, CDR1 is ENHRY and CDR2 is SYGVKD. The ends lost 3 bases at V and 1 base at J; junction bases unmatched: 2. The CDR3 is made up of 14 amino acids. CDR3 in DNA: TGTGCCATCAGTGACCGACAGGGGAACACTGAAGCTTTCTTT. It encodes CAISDRQGNTEAFF.

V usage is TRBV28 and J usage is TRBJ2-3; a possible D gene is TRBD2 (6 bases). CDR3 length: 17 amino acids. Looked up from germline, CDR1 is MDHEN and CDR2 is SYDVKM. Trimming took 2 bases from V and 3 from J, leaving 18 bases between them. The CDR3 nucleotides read TGTGCCAGCAGTTTAGAGGAGGCGTGGGGAGGAACAGATACGCAGTATTTT. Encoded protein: CASSLEEAWGGTDTQYF.

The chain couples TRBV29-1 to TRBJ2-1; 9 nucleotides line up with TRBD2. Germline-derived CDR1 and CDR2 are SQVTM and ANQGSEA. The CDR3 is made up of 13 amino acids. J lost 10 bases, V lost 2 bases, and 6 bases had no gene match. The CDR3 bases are TGCAGCGTTGAAACCGGAGGACTAGCGGAGCAGTTCTTC. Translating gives CSVETGGLAEQFF.

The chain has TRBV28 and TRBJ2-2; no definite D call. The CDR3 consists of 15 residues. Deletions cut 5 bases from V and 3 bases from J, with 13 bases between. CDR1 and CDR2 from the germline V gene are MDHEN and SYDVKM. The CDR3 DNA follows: TGTGCCAGCAGTCCGTTTCAGATCTACACCGGGGAGCTGTTTTTT. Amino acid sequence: CASSPFQIYTGELFF.

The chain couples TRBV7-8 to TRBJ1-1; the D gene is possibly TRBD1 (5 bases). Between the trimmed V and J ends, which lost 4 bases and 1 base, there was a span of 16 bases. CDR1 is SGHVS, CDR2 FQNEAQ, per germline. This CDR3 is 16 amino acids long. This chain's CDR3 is CASSSEPSTENTEAFF. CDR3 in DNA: TGTGCCAGCAGCTCCGAACCGTCGACAGAGAACACTGAAGCTTTCTTT. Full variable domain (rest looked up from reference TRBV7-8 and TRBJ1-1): GAGVSQSPRYKVAKRGQDVALRCDPISGHVSLFWYQQALGQGPEFLTYFQNEAQLDKSGLPSDRFFAERPEGSVSTLKIQRTQQEDSAVYLCASSSEPSTENTEAFFGQGTRLTVV.